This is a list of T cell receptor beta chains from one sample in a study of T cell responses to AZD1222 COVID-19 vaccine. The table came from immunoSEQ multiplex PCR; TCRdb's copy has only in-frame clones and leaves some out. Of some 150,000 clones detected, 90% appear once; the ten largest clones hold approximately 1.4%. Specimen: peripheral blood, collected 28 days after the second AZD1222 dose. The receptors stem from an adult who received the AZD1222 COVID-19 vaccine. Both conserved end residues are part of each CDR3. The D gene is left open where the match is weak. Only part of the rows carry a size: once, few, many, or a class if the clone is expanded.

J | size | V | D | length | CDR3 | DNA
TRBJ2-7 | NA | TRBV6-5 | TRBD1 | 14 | CASSNGQGYDEQYF | TGTGCCAGCAGCAATGGACAGGGTTATGACGAGCAGTACTTC
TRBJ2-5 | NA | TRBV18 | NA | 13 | CASSRSSQETQYF | TGTGCCAGCTCACGGAGTAGCCAAGAGACCCAGTACTTC
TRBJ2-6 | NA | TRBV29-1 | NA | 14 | CSVEAGVGANVLTF | TGCAGCGTTGAAGCAGGGGTTGGGGCCAACGTCCTGACTTTC
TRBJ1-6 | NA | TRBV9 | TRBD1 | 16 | CASSPRQGITNSPLHF | TGTGCCAGCAGCCCTCGACAGGGAATCACAAATTCACCCCTCCACTTT
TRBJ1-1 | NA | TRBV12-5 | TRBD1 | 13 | CASAMTGLTEAFF | TGTGCTAGTGCAATGACAGGGCTCACTGAAGCTTTCTTT
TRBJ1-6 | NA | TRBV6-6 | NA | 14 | CASSYGTRDSPLHF | TGTGCCAGCAGTTACGGGACTAGGGATTCACCCCTCCACTTT
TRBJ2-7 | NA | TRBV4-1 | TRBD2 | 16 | CASSHTLAGSSYEQYF | TGCGCCAGCAGCCACACCTTAGCGGGAAGCTCCTACGAGCAGTACTTC
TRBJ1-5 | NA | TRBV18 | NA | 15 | CASSRAAISGQPQHF | TGTGCCAGCTCTCGAGCAGCAATTAGTGGTCAGCCCCAGCATTTT
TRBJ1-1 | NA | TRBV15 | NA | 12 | CATGQGLAEAFF | TGTGCCACCGGTCAAGGGCTCGCTGAAGCTTTCTTT
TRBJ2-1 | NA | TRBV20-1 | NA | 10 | CSAREGVLFF | TGCAGTGCTAGGGAGGGGGTTTTGTTCTTC
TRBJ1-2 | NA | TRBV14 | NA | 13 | CASSPQDRYGYTF | TGTGCCAGCAGCCCCCAGGACCGCTATGGCTACACCTTC
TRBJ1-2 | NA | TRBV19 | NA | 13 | CASSTAGVYGYTF | TGTGCCAGTAGTACCGCGGGGGTCTATGGCTACACCTTC
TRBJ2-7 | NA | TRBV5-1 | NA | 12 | CASSLPGYEQYF | TGCGCCAGCAGCTTGCCCGGCTACGAGCAGTACTTC
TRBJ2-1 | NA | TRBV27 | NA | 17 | CASTPNLGLPRGNEQFF | TGTGCCAGCACCCCCAACCTCGGACTACCAAGGGGGAATGAGCAGTTCTTC
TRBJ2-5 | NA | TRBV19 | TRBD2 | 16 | CASSIAGSGSQETQYF | TGTGCCAGTAGTATAGCGGGTAGCGGGAGCCAAGAGACCCAGTACTTC
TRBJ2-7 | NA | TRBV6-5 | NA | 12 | CASSYQGPEQYF | TGTGCCAGCAGTTACCAGGGGCCCGAGCAGTACTTC
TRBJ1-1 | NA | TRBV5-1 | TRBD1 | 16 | CASSLDPGRGPTEAFF | TGCGCCAGCAGCTTGGACCCCGGCAGGGGGCCCACTGAAGCTTTCTTT
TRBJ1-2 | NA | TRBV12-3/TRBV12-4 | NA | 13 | CASSWGGDYGYTF | TGTGCCAGCAGTTGGGGGGGAGACTATGGCTACACCTTC
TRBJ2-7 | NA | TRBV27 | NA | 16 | CASRGRGGVPPYEQYF | TGTGCCAGCAGGGGGAGAGGGGGAGTCCCCCCCTACGAGCAGTACTTC
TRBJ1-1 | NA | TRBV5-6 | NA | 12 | CASRYVNTEAFF | TGTGCCAGCAGATACGTGAACACTGAAGCTTTCTTT
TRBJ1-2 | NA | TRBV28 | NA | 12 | CASSLSSYGYTF | TGTGCCAGCAGTTTAAGTTCCTATGGCTACACCTTC
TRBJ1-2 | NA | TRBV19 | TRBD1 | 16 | CASRTPAGGANYGYTF | TGTGCCAGTAGGACCCCAGCAGGGGGTGCTAACTATGGCTACACCTTC
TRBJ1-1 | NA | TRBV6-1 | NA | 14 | CASSERWVNTEAFF | TGTGCCAGCAGTGAGCGATGGGTTAACACTGAAGCTTTCTTT
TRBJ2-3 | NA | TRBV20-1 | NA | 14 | CSASDQASTDTQYF | TGCAGTGCTAGTGATCAGGCTAGCACAGATACGCAGTATTTT
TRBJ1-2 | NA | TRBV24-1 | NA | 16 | CATSAEKQGGNYGYTF | TGTGCCACCAGTGCTGAGAAACAGGGAGGTAACTATGGCTACACCTTC
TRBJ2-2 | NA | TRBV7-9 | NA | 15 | CASSPTGLYTGELFF | TGTGCCAGCAGCCCCACCGGGCTTTACACCGGGGAGCTGTTTTTT
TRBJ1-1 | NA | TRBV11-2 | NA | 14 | CASSITGTGNEAFF | TGTGCCAGCAGCATTACGGGCACAGGGAATGAAGCTTTCTTT
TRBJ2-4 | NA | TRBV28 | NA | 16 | CASSLSPGADKNIQYF | TGTGCCAGCAGTTTATCACCGGGGGCTGACAAAAACATTCAGTACTTC
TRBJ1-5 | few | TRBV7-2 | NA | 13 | CASSLRGDQPQHF | TGTGCCAGCAGCTTAAGGGGGGATCAGCCCCAGCATTTT
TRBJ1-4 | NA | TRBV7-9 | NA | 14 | CASSLLGGGEKLFF | TGTGCCAGCAGCTTACTCGGGGGAGGTGAAAAACTGTTTTTT
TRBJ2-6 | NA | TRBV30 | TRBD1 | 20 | CAWSRTQWGQGFSGANVLTF | TGTGCCTGGAGTCGGACGCAGTGGGGACAGGGGTTCTCTGGGGCCAACGTCCTGACTTTC
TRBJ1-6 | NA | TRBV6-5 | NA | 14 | CASSYSSGYSPLHF | TGTGCCAGCAGTTACTCGAGCGGGTATTCACCCCTCCACTTT